This TCR beta chain emerged from a study of radiotherapy plus CTLA-4 blockade in lung cancer. At the level of the study: 15% to 20% of patients responded objectively, and about 33% achieved disease control.

Overall study findings and caveats: Radiotherapy with ipilimumab was followed by blood expansion of tumor-derived clones. Early blood T cell clone dynamics, with interferon-beta, were reported to best predict response.

Alongside CTLA-4 blockade with ipilimumab, patients with chemo-refractory metastatic non-small-cell lung cancer received focal radiation. On this clone itself: The target antigen is unknown.

TCRdb's table, derived via immunoSEQ multiplex PCR, lists solely in-frame clones and lacks some. The sample has 80,000 or so clones, under 85% seen once; the top ten hold approximately 0.77%. The receptor's source is a human donor with non-small cell lung cancer who had stable disease on radiotherapy plus ipilimumab. Sequencing was performed on peripheral blood, taken from a patient treated with radiotherapy plus ipilimumab.

CDR3 sequence reads: CASRPTGGGYTF. The CDR3 DNA reads as TGTGCCAGCAGGCCAACCGGGGGTGGCTACACCTTC. The chain has TRBV28 and TRBJ1-2; the D gene is possibly TRBD1 (5 bases). The germline V gene has CDR1 MDHEN and CDR2 SYDVKM. V was shortened by 6 bases and J by 7 bases, with 12 bases between the two germline ends. The CDR3 has 12 amino acids.